A selection of T cell receptor beta chains follows, all from one sample in a study of shared clonotypes between healthy human individuals. Here immunoSEQ multiplex PCR was the method, and the copy in TCRdb shows in-frame clones only, minus some. The profile shows about 2.5 million clones, under 95% of them singletons. The specimen sequenced was naive CD4+ T cells from PBMCs. These receptors originate from a man aged 18 to 29 in good health. Some clones in this sample may be carry-over from other donors' samples. The conserved cysteine and the conserved F or W are not part of the CDR3 here. D genes are given only for firm matches.

v_gene | d_gene | CDR3aa
TRBV9 | TRBD1 | ASSGGTGARSEKLF
TRBV5-6 | - | ASSLMGQPQH
TRBV20-1 | - | SARMTGEAF
TRBV6-1 | TRBD2 | ASRSGGGAETQY
TRBV7-2 | TRBD1 | ASSRTGVYEQY
TRBV28 | - | ASSFYRDSNQPQH
TRBV6-6 | - | AGGEKGYEQY
TRBV10-1 | - | ASSGQLNTGELF
TRBV5-1 | TRBD1 | ASSPGQEHEQY
TRBV19 | - | ASSMSTAYEQY
TRBV7-9 | - | ASSWGEAGTDTQY
TRBV2 | TRBD2 | ASSGSSGRNEQF
TRBV6-4 | - | ATQDGGLYNEQF
TRBV7-9 | TRBD1 | ASSSYRGTGELF
TRBV19 | - | ASSIVGRGVVNEQF
TRBV28 | - | ASSWTQGLPGANVLT
TRBV19 | TRBD2 | ASSIAAGGPLPYEQY
TRBV6-5 | - | ASSDITEQY
TRBV5-1 | TRBD2 | ASSSREREGRWEQY
TRBV15 | - | ATSHQQGAPAGELF
TRBV19 | TRBD1 | ANGGGNSNQPQH
TRBV7-9 | TRBD2 | ASSSFGTSAYEQY
TRBV5-1 | - | ASSLLGLNEKLF
TRBV6-4 | TRBD2 | ASSDKAGGGADTQY
TRBV7-2 | TRBD2 | ASRLAGIYNEQF
TRBV10-3 | - | AISEEGLADTQY